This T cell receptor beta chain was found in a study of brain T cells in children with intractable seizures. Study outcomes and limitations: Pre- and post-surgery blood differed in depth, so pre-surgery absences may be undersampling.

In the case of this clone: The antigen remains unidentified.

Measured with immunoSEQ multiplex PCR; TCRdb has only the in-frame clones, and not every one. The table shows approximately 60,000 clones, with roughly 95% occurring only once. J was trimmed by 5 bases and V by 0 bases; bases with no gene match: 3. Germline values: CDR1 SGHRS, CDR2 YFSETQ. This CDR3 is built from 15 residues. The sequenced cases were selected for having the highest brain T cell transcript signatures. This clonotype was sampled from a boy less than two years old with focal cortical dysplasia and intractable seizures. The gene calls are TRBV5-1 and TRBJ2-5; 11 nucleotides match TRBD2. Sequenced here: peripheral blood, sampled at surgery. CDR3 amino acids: CASSLASGGRETQYF. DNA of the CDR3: TGCGCCAGCAGCTTGGCTAGCGGGGGGCGGGAGACCCAGTACTTC.